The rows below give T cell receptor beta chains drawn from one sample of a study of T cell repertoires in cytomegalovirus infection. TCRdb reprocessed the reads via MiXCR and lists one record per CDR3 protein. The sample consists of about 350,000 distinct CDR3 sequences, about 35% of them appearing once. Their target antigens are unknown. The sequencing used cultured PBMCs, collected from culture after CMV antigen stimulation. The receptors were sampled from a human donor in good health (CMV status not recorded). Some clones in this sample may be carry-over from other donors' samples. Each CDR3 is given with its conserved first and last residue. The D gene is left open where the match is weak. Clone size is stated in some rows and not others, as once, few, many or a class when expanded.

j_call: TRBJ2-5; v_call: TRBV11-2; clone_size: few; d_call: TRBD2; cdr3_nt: TGTGCCAGCAGCCCAGGGAGGGTTAACAGGCAAGAGACCCAGTACTTC; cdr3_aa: CASSPGRVNRQETQYF
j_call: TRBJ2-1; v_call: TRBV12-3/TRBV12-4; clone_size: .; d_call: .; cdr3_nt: TGTGCCAGCACCCCCTTCCTCTCCTACAATGAGCAGTTCTTC; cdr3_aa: CASTPFLSYNEQFF
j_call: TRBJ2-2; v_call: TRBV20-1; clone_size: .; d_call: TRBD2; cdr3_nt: TGCAGTGCCCGCGGGACTAGCGGGATTATGGGGGAGCTGTTTTTT; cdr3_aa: CSARGTSGIMGELFF
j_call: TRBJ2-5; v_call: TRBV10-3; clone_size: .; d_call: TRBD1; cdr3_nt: TGTGCCATCAGGATGGGACAGGGGTACCAAGAGACCCAGTACTTC; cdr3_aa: CAIRMGQGYQETQYF
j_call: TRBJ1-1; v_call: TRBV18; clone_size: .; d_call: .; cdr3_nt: TGTGCCAGCTCACCACCTTACAGGGAGAACACTGAAGCTTTCTTT; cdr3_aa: CASSPPYRENTEAFF
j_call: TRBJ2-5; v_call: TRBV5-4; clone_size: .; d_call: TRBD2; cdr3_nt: TGTGCCAGCAGCTTGGTGATAGCGGGAGTAGAGACCCAGTACTTC; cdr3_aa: CASSLVIAGVETQYF
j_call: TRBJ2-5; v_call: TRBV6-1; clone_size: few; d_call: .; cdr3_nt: TGTGCCAGCAGTGAATGGGGGCTAGCGGAAGAGACCCAGTACTTC; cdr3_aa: CASSEWGLAEETQYF
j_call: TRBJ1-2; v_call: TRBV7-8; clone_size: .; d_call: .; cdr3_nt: TGTGCCAGCAGCCCAGCCGCGGTGACCTCTAACTATGGCTACACCTTC; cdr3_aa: CASSPAAVTSNYGYTF
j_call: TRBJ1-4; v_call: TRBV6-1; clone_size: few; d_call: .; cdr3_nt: TGTGCCAGCACGGGAGTAGGACAGCTTGCAACTAATGAAAAACTGTTTTTT; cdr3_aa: CASTGVGQLATNEKLFF
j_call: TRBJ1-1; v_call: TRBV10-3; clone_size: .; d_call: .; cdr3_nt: TGTGCCTCCTGGGGGTTCGGCACTGAAGCTTTCTTT; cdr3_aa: CASWGFGTEAFF
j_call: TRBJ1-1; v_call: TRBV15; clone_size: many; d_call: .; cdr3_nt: TGTGCCACCAGCAGAGAGGGGGCTTGGAACACTGAAGCTTTCTTT; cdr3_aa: CATSREGAWNTEAFF
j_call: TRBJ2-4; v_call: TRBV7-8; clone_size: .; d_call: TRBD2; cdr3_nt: TGTGCCAGCAGCTTATCTCTAGCGGGACGGTTTCAGTACTTC; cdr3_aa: CASSLSLAGRFQYF
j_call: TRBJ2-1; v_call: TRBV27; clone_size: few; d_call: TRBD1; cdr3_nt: TGTGCCAGCAGAGGACAGGGGTGGACAATGGTGCAGTTCTTC; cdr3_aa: CASRGQGWTMVQFF
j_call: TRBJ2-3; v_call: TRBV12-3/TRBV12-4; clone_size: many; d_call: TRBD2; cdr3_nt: TGTGCCAGCAGAGATAGCGGGGACGGCGCAGATACGCAGTATTTT; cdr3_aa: CASRDSGDGADTQYF
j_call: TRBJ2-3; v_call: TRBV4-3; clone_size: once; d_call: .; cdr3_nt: TGCGCCAGCAGCCAAGATCGGCCAGATACGCAGTATTTT; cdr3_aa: CASSQDRPDTQYF
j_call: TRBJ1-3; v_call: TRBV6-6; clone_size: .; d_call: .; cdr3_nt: TGTGCCAGCAGTTACCATCGGTCCTCTGGAAACACCATATATTTT; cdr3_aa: CASSYHRSSGNTIYF
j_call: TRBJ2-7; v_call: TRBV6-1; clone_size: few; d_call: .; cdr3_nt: TGTGCCAGCACTTACAGCCGGGTCCCCCACGAGCAGTACTTC; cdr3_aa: CASTYSRVPHEQYF
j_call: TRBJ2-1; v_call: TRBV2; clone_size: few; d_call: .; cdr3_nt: TGTGCCAGCAACGAACTGGCCTCTACCCATGAGCAGTTCTTC; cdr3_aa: CASNELASTHEQFF
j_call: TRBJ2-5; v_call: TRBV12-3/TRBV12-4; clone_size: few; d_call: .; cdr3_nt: TGTGCCAGCAGAGGTGTACTAGGGCAAGAGACCCAGTACTTC; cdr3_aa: CASRGVLGQETQYF
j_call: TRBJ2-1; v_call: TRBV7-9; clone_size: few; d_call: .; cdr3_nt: TGTGCCAGTCTGCCAACCGGAGTGCTTGTCAATGAGCAGTTCTTC; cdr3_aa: CASLPTGVLVNEQFF
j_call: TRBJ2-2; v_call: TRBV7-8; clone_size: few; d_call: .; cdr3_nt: TGTGCCAGCAGCCGCTATCTCGGACTAACGAACACCGGGGAGCTGTTTTTT; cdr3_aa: CASSRYLGLTNTGELFF
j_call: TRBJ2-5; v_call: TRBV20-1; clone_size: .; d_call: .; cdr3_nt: TGCAGTGCTCCAGTGGTGGACCAAGAGACCCAGTACTTC; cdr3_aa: CSAPVVDQETQYF
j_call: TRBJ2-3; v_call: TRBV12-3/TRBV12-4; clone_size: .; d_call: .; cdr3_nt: TGTGCCAGCAGGCCGCTGGCGGGCACAGATACGCAGTATTTT; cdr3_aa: CASRPLAGTDTQYF
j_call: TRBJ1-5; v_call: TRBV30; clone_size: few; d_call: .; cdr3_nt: TGTGCCTGGAGTCCTGACAGTTATCAGCCCCAGCATTTT; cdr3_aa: CAWSPDSYQPQHF
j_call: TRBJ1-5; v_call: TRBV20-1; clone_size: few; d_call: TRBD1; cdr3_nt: TGCAGTGCTATGGACAGGTTAGGCAATCAGCCCCAGCATTTT; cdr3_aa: CSAMDRLGNQPQHF
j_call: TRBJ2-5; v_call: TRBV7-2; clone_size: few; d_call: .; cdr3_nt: TGTGCCAGCAGCTTAATGGACCAAGAGACCCAGTACTTC; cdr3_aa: CASSLMDQETQYF
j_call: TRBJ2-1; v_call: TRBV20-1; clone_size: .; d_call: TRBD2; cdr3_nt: TGCAGTGCTAGGGGGCTAGCGGGAGTCAAGGAGCAGTTCTTC; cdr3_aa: CSARGLAGVKEQFF
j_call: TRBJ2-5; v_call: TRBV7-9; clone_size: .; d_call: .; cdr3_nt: TGTGCCAGCAGCGGGAAATCTCAAGAGACCCAGTACTTC; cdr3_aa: CASSGKSQETQYF
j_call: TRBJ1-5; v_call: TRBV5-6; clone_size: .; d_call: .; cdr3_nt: TGTGCCAGCAGCTTGGCCCAGGGCCGCGAATTATTAAATCAGCCCCAGCATTTT; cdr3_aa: CASSLAQGRELLNQPQHF
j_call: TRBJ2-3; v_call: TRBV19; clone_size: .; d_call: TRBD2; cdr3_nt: TGTGCCAGTAGTATCGCGGGGGGCACAGATACGCAGTATTTT; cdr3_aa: CASSIAGGTDTQYF
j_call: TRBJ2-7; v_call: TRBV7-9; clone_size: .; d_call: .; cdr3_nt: TGTGCCAGCAGGGCCTACCTTACAGGGTCCTACGAGCAGTACTTC; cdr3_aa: CASRAYLTGSYEQYF
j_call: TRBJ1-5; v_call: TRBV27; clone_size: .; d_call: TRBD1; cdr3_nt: TGTGCCAGCAGTTCCCGGGACAGGGGACGACAGCCCCAGCATTTT; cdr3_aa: CASSSRDRGRQPQHF
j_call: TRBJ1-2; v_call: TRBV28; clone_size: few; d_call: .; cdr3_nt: TGTGCCAGCACAATCGCGGGCCTGCATTATGGCTACACCTTC; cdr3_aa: CASTIAGLHYGYTF
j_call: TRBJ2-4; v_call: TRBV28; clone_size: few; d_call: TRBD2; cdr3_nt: TGTGCCAGCAGCACGAGAACCGGGACTAATTATAACATTCAGTACTTC; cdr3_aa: CASSTRTGTNYNIQYF
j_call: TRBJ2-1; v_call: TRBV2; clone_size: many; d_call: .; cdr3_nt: TGTGCCAGCAGTGGATTGGGTGAGCAGTTCTTC; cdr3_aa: CASSGLGEQFF
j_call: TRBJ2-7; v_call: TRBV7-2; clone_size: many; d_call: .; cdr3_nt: TGTGCCAGCAGCTTCTTACAGGGAACCTACGAGCAGTACTTC; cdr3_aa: CASSFLQGTYEQYF
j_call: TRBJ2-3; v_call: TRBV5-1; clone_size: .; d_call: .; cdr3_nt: TGCGCCAGCAGCTTGGACTATACTACGCAGTATTTT; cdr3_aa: CASSLDYTTQYF
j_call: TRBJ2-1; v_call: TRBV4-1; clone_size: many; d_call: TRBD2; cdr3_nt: TGCGCCAGCAGCCCTATAGCGGGAGGGGGGTCCTACAATGAGCAGTTCTTC; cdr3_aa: CASSPIAGGGSYNEQFF
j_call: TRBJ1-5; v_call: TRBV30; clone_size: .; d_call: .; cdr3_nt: TGTGCCTGGAGTGTACGGTGGGGTCAGCCCCAGCATTTT; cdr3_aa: CAWSVRWGQPQHF
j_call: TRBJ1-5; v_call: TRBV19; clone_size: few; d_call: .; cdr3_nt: TGTGCCAGTAGTATGGGCTGGGCTGGGAGCAGCAATCAGCCCCAGCATTTT; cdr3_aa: CASSMGWAGSSNQPQHF
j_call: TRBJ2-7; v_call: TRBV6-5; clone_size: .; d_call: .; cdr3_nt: TGTGCCAGCAGTTACTCGAGGCTGCTTTCGGAGCAGTACTTC; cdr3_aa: CASSYSRLLSEQYF
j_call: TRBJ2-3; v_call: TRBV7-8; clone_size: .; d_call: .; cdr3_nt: TGTGCCAGCAGGCCCGGGAGCAGAAAGACCACAGATACGCAGTATTTT; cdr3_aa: CASRPGSRKTTDTQYF
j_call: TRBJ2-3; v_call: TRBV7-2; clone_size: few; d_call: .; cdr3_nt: TGTGCCAGCAGCCAAACAGGGACTAGCACAGATACGCAGTATTTT; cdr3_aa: CASSQTGTSTDTQYF
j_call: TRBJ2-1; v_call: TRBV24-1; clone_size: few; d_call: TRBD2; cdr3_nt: TGTGCCACCAGTGAAGCCGGGACTAGCGGGAGGTACAATGAGCAGTTCTTC; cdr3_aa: CATSEAGTSGRYNEQFF
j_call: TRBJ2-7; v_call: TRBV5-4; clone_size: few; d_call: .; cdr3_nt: TGTGCCAGCAGCTTGGCCGGGTTACAGGCCCACGAGCAGTACTTC; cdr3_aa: CASSLAGLQAHEQYF
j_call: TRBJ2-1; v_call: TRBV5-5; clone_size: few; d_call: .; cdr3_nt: TGTGCCAGCAGCTACCGGGACTTCGAGCAGTTCTTC; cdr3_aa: CASSYRDFEQFF